Below, 26 T cell receptor beta chains from the same sample are listed, as sequenced in a study of response to subunit inactivated influenza vaccine. TCRdb analysed the RT-PCR reads with MiXCR anew, one entry per CDR3 protein. In the table there are about 780,000 distinct CDR3 sequences, 15% to 20% of which are singletons. The sequences come from PBMCs from blood, collected roughly 5 days after vaccination. The receptor set was obtained from a man aged 50-59 years who received an inactivated influenza vaccine.

This clonotype was seen more than once but under ten times. V and J are TRBV4-3 and TRBJ1-1; D is possibly TRBD1 (5 bases). V was pared by 0 bases and J by 9 bases, with 14 bases between. This CDR3 has 14 amino acids. CDR1 and CDR2 (germline): LGHNA, YSLEER. Here the CDR3 DNA reads TGCGCCAGCAGCCAAGATTGGGGCGGGGGAAAAGCTTTCTTT. This gives the protein CASSQDWGGGKAFF.

The chain links TRBV15 to TRBJ2-1; D is uncertain. Germline-derived CDR1 and CDR2 are LNHNV and YYDKDF (reference sequence). V was trimmed by 4 bases and J by 9 bases, leaving 22 bases between them. The CDR3 runs 16 residues. DNA of the CDR3: TGTGCCACCAGCAAGCACTATCTTTCGGATTCGGGTGAGCAGTTCTTC. This gives the protein CATSKHYLSDSGEQFF.

This clonotype showed up just a few times. The V and J genes are TRBV5-1 and TRBJ1-2; TRBD1 agrees at 7 bases. CDR1 and CDR2 from the germline V gene are SGHRS and YFSETQ. V lost 4 bases to trimming and J lost 1 base; unmatched junction nucleotides: 10. This CDR3 is 16 amino acids long. The CDR3 sequence is CASSKDVTGVNYGYTF. The CDR3 bases are TGCGCCAGCAGCAAGGATGTTACAGGGGTTAACTATGGCTACACCTTC.

This clonotype was detected only a few times. The rearrangement joins TRBV18 to TRBJ2-3; 7 nucleotides align to TRBD2. The CDR3 length is 17 residues. The germline V gene has CDR1 KGHSH and CDR2 LQKENI. V shed 3 bases, J shed 3 bases, and the junction held 12 bases outside the gene matches. CDR3 sequence: CASSPGGQSGGTDTQYF. CDR3 DNA sequence: TGTGCCAGCTCACCCGGAGGGCAATCCGGGGGGACAGATACGCAGTATTTT.

The chain combines TRBV15 with TRBJ2-7; 12 bases fit TRBD2. V lost 1 base and J lost 3; bases outside the gene matches: 4. CDR1 LNHNV and CDR2 YYDKDF come from the germline V gene (reference sequence). The CDR3 is 16 amino acids. This CDR3 is CATSRVRTSGIYEQYF. The DNA of the CDR3 is TGTGCCACCAGCAGAGTTCGGACTAGCGGGATCTACGAGCAGTACTTC.

This clonotype was counted ten times or more. The rearrangement links TRBV29-1 to TRBJ2-3; D may be TRBD1 or TRBD2 (6 bases each). Germline V gene sequence: CDR1 SQVTM, CDR2 ANQGSEA. The CDR3 has 11 amino acids. Trimming took off 7 bases at V and 8 bases at J, with 13 bases between the two ends. Written as DNA, the CDR3 is TGCAGCGGCTCCGGGGGCGTTACGCAGTATTTT. The encoded protein is CSGSGGVTQYF.

This clonotype was counted many times. V is TRBV6-5 and J is TRBJ1-6, with no clear D. Trimming removed 6 bases from V and 7 bases from J, with 13 bases in between. The CDR3 sequence is 14 residues long. CDR1 MNHEY and CDR2 SVGAGI come from the germline V gene. CDR3 protein: CASRATRRNSPLHF. The CDR3 DNA reads TGTGCCAGCAGGGCGACCCGGAGGAATTCACCCCTCCACTTT.

This clonotype was detected only a few times. The chain employs TRBV7-2 and TRBJ2-7; D gene uncertain. Germline lookup yields CDR1 SGHTA and CDR2 FQGNSA. V lost 0 bases and J 0 bases, leaving 12 bases between the germline ends. The length of the CDR3 is 16 residues. The DNA of the CDR3 is TGTGCCAGCAGCTTAGCGCTTCAGCTCAACTCCTACGAGCAGTACTTC. Protein sequence: CASSLALQLNSYEQYF.

V usage is TRBV12-3 or TRBV12-4 and J usage is TRBJ2-1, with 13 bases fitting TRBD2. The CDR3 spans 15 residues. Trimming at V came to 6 bases and at J to 5 bases, leaving 4 bases not matched to a gene. The CDR3 sequence: CASRRLAGGHNEQFF. The CDR3 DNA reads TGTGCCAGCAGACGACTAGCGGGGGGCCACAATGAGCAGTTCTTC.

This chain joins TRBV13 and TRBJ1-6; D call uncertain. The CDR3 consists of 17 residues. V dropped 5 bases and J dropped 0 bases, with 14 bases sitting between them. Germline V CDR1 and CDR2: PRHDT, FYEKMQ (reference sequence). The CDR3 protein is CASSGRGLSSYNSPLHF. The CDR3 nucleotides read TGTGCCAGCAGCGGTCGAGGGCTGAGCTCCTATAATTCACCCCTCCACTTT.

This clonotype was observed a handful of times. The rearrangement uses TRBV5-6 and TRBJ1-1; the match to TRBD1 covers 7 bases. The CDR3 is 16 amino acids. Germline V CDR1 and CDR2: SGHDT, YYEEEE. The ends lost 0 bases at V and 0 bases at J; junction bases unmatched: 5. CDR3 nucleotide sequence: TGTGCCAGCAGCTTGGCCTTACAGGGGCTGAACACTGAAGCTTTCTTT. This codes for CASSLALQGLNTEAFF.

V usage is TRBV29-1 and J usage is TRBJ2-7; 8 bases agree with TRBD2. The CDR3 has 13 residues. Unmatched junction bases numbered 3, after V lost 3 bases and J lost 2 bases. Germline loops: CDR1 SQVTM, CDR2 ANQGSEA. CDR3 protein: CSVEDSGTYEQYF. The DNA of the CDR3 is TGCAGCGTTGAGGATAGCGGGACCTACGAGCAGTACTTC.

The V gene is TRBV7-2, the J gene TRBJ2-7, with 9 bases that match TRBD1. V gave up 4 bases and J gave up 0 bases; unmatched junction bases: 7. This CDR3 is 16 amino acids long. CDR1 and CDR2 (germline): SGHTA, FQGNSA. This CDR3 is CASSYKTGQGSYEQYF. The DNA for the CDR3 is TGTGCCAGCAGCTATAAAACGGGACAGGGCTCCTACGAGCAGTACTTC.

This clonotype was detected once. The chain joins TRBV6-2 or TRBV6-3 to TRBJ2-2; possibly TRBD1 or TRBD2 for D (5 bases each). Trimming removed 7 bases at V and 3 bases at J, with 12 bases between. CDR1 is MNHEY, CDR2 SVGEGT, per germline. The CDR3 runs to 14 residues. CDR3 protein: CASTVRGDTGELFF. The CDR3 DNA sequence: TGTGCCAGCACGGTGAGAGGGGACACCGGGGAGCTGTTTTTT.

This clonotype was detected a few times. The CDR3 DNA is TGTGCCATCAGTGAGTCAGGGCAGAGCCTAATCTCTGGAAACACCATATATTTT. Translated: CAISESGQSLISGNTIYF. The rearrangement joins TRBV10-3 to TRBJ1-3; D is uncertain. Between the trimmed V and J ends, which lost 0 bases and 0 bases, there was a span of 15 bases. The CDR3 contains 18 residues. Germline-derived CDR1 and CDR2 are ENHRY and SYGVKD.

This clonotype was detected a few times. This chain connects TRBV19 to TRBJ1-1; D perhaps matches TRBD1 (5 bases). The V end was cut by 7 bases, the J end by 5 bases, with 23 bases between. Germline CDR1 reads LNHDA; CDR2 reads SQIVND (reference sequence). The CDR3 has 16 residues. The chain's CDR3 is CASTRGLVAGFTEAFF. Here the CDR3 DNA reads TGTGCCAGTACAAGGGGTCTAGTGGCAGGCTTTACTGAAGCTTTCTTT.

This clonotype was counted only a few times. The rearrangement links TRBV5-1 to TRBJ2-1; D gene uncertain. The germline CDR1 and CDR2 sequences are SGHRS and YFSETQ. V was shortened by 5 bases and J by 9 bases, with 15 bases between the two germline ends. The CDR3 totals 13 residues. The CDR3 DNA follows: TGCGCCAGCAGTATTCTAGACGGTGGTGAGCAGTTCTTC. Encoded protein: CASSILDGGEQFF.

V is TRBV6-1 and J is TRBJ2-7, with D tentatively TRBD2 (6 bases). V was trimmed by 3 bases and J by 6 bases, leaving 9 bases between them. The CDR3 extends over 12 amino acids. Germline CDR1 is MNHNS and CDR2 is SASEGT. CDR3 in amino acids: CASSERRGEQYF. The CDR3 region has the DNA TGTGCCAGCAGTGAGCGGAGGGGCGAGCAGTACTTC.

This clonotype showed up many times. This sequence joins TRBV24-1 and TRBJ2-1; D is possibly TRBD1 or TRBD2 (6 bases each). The germline CDR1 and CDR2 sequences are KGHDR and SFDVKD. The CDR3 is 14 residues long. Trimming shortened V by 1 base and J by 6 bases, and 9 bases separated the two germline ends. The CDR3 reads CATSDLGGGNEQFF. The CDR3 DNA follows: TGTGCCACCAGTGATTTAGGAGGGGGCAATGAGCAGTTCTTC.

The rearrangement links TRBV12-3 or TRBV12-4 to TRBJ2-1; 7 bases are a match to TRBD1. This CDR3 comprises 14 residues. V lost 11 bases, J lost 7 bases, and 14 bases stayed unmatched. DNA of the CDR3: TGTGCCGTCCGGACAGGACCCGCATTTAATGAGCAGTTCTTC. Translated: CAVRTGPAFNEQFF.

The table lists this clonotype with a count of one. The chain uses TRBV20-1 and TRBJ2-7, with TRBD2 identical over 7 bases. This CDR3 region has 16 residues. Germline V gene data show CDR1 as DFQATT and CDR2 as SNEGSKA (reference sequence). V lost 1 base and J lost 0; bases outside the gene matches: 9. The CDR3 is CSARGPRGGSSYEQYF. As DNA, the CDR3 is TGCAGTGCTAGAGGCCCCCGGGGCGGGAGCTCCTACGAGCAGTACTTC.

This clonotype was seen more than once but under ten times. The chain combines TRBV7-9 with TRBJ2-1; tentative D call: TRBD1 (5 bases). The CDR3 extends over 13 amino acids. The germline V gene encodes CDR1 SEHNR and CDR2 FQNEAQ (reference sequence). Between the trimmed V and J ends, which lost 4 bases and 6 bases, there was a span of 10 bases. CDR3: CASSSDTLNEQFF. In nucleotides, the CDR3 is TGTGCCAGCAGCTCGGACACTCTCAATGAGCAGTTCTTC.

The V gene is TRBV5-1, the J gene TRBJ1-1; weak D call: TRBD1 (6 bases). From germline, CDR1 is SGHRS and CDR2 YFSETQ. The CDR3 length is 14 residues. Trimming left V 4 bases short and J 4 bases short, with 14 bases between. CDR3 nucleotide sequence: TGCGCCAGCAGCCAAGGGGGGGAGGCCACTGAAGCTTTCTTT. Amino acids: CASSQGGEATEAFF. Combining the CDR3 with reference TRBV5-1 and TRBJ1-1 gives the whole variable domain KAGVTQTPRYLIKTRGQQVTLSCSPISGHRSVSWYQQTPGQGLQFLFEYFSETQRNKGNFPGRFSGRQFSNSRSEMNVSTLELGDSALYLCASSQGGEATEAFFGQGTRLTVV.

This clonotype was observed a few times. This sequence joins TRBV12-3 or TRBV12-4 and TRBJ1-1, with D tentatively TRBD1 (5 bases). The CDR3 is 14 amino acids. Trimming pared 6 bases from V and 3 bases from J, leaving 14 bases between. In nucleotides, the CDR3 is TGTGCCAGCAGAACGGTCCGGGGGGACACTGAAGCTTTCTTT. This encodes CASRTVRGDTEAFF.

The chain has TRBV7-2 and TRBJ2-7; TRBD2 agrees at 10 bases. In germline, CDR1 is SGHTA, CDR2 FQGNSA. The trim removed 6 bases at V and 0 bases at J, leaving 5 bases unmatched. The CDR3 covers 15 residues. The CDR3 bases are TGTGCCAGCAGGTTACTAGCGGGGAGCTCCTACGAGCAGTACTTC. Its translation is CASRLLAGSSYEQYF.

This clonotype was seen repeatedly, ten times or more. The chain uses TRBV9 and TRBJ2-3; 7 bases line up with TRBD2. The junction had 9 bases not matched to a gene; V was cut back by 4 bases and J by 4 bases. This CDR3 is built from 15 residues. Germline V gives CDR1 SGDLS, CDR2 YYNGEE. The CDR3 here is CASSLGGESADTQYF. DNA for the CDR3: TGTGCCAGCAGCCTTGGGGGGGAGTCAGCAGATACGCAGTATTTT. The entire variable domain, with the rest obtained from reference TRBV9 and TRBJ2-3, is as follows: DSGVTQTPKHLITATGQRVTLRCSPRSGDLSVYWYQQSLDQGLQFLIQYYNGEERAKGNILERFSAQQFPDLHSELNLSSLELGDSALYFCASSLGGESADTQYFGPGTRLTVL.